This T cell receptor (beta chain) was sequenced during a study of beta chain features in type 1 diabetes. General observations from the study: In all four CD4+ subsets, TCRB CDR3 length was significantly, moderately reduced in type 1 diabetes. For cells with high TCR expression, cDNA sequencing could yield over-representation.

The authors reverse transcribed all of the isolated RNA, so sequencing captured expressed TCRB transcripts. Here immunoSEQ multiplex PCR was the method, and the copy in TCRdb shows in-frame clones only, minus some. The data show over 700,000 clones, roughly 16% seen once. The CDR3 runs to 15 residues. Between the trimmed V and J ends, which lost 2 bases and 4 bases, there was a span of 14 bases. Germline CDR1 MNHEY, CDR2 SMNVEV (reference sequence). Stem cell-like memory, regulatory, central memory and naive CD4+ cells were sorted via CD45RO/CCR7/CD25/CD127/CD95/CD27. Purity exceeded 95% in all sorted populations. As to this clone: Antigen unknown.

Sequenced material: naive CD4+ T cells from blood. This TCR came from a woman between 18 and 30 years old in good health. J is TRBJ1-1 and V is TRBV27; D perhaps matches TRBD1 (6 bases). The CDR3 region is CASSLVGRGGTEAFF. The DNA for the CDR3 is TGTGCCAGCAGTTTAGTTGGCAGGGGCGGCACTGAAGCTTTCTTT.